Each of the 20 T cell receptor beta chains below was sequenced from the same sample in a study of T-cell reconstitution after alpha-beta-depleted transplantation in children. The TCRbeta library incorporated unique molecular identifiers. TCRdb re-derived calls from the PCR reads in MiXCR, one entry per CDR3 protein. The sample holds about 130,000 distinct CDR3 sequences, roughly 9% seen once. This sample comprised PBMCs, mostly from graft donor cells, obtained 180 days after TCRalphabeta/CD19-depleted stem cell transplant. Every receptor here comes from a girl younger than two who had a stem cell transplant for combined immunodeficiency, so the T cells may come from the graft donor.

This clonotype was picked up a small number of times. This chain links TRBV5-4 with TRBJ1-5; a possible D gene is TRBD1 (5 bases). The germline V and J ends were trimmed by 0 bases and 10 bases, with 14 bases remaining between them. The CDR3 runs to 14 residues. Per the germline V gene, CDR1 is SGHNT and CDR2 is YYREEE (reference sequence). The CDR3 region has the DNA TGTGCCAGCAGCTTGGTGTCAGGGAAGGGACCCCAGCATTTT. Encoded protein: CASSLVSGKGPQHF. Together with reference TRBV5-4 and TRBJ1-5, the CDR3 gives the full variable domain: ETGVTQSPTHLIKTRGQQVTLRCSSQSGHNTVSWYQQALGQGPQFIFQYYREEENGRGNFPPRFSGLQFPNYSSELNVNALELDDSALYLCASSLVSGKGPQHFGDGTRLSIL.

The DNA of the CDR3 is TGCGCCAGCAGCTTGGGACAGGGGTGGAATCAGCCCCAGCATTTT. Protein sequence: CASSLGQGWNQPQHF. The chain carries TRBV5-1 and TRBJ1-5; 8 bases line up with TRBD1. The CDR3 has 15 residues. The V gene's germline CDR1 is SGHRS and CDR2 YFSETQ. V gave up 0 bases and J gave up 4 bases; unmatched junction bases: 3.

This rearrangement joins TRBV5-1 to TRBJ2-1; 13 positions agree with TRBD2. Germline V gene sequence: CDR1 SGHRS, CDR2 YFSETQ. The CDR3 loop spans 20 amino acids. The V gene end was trimmed by 0 bases and the J gene end by 8 bases; junction bases not matched to a gene: 17. The CDR3 region has the DNA TGCGCCAGCAGCTTGGCGGCACTAGCGGGGGGGCGCTGGCTCGGCGATGAGCAGTTCTTC. Its translation: CASSLAALAGGRWLGDEQFF.

At least ten counts were recorded for this clonotype. The V call is TRBV9, the J call TRBJ2-7; a possible D gene is TRBD1 (6 bases). This CDR3 comprises 12 residues. The germline V gene has CDR1 SGDLS and CDR2 YYNGEE. V lost 3 bases to trimming and J lost 4 bases, with 8 bases between them. CDR3 DNA: TGTGCCAGCAGCGCGGACAGTTACGAGCAGTACTTC. It is translated as CASSADSYEQYF. The full variable domain, completed using reference TRBV9 and TRBJ2-7, is DSGVTQTPKHLITATGQRVTLRCSPRSGDLSVYWYQQSLDQGLQFLIQYYNGEERAKGNILERFSAQQFPDLHSELNLSSLELGDSALYFCASSADSYEQYFGPGTRLTVT.

The J gene is TRBJ2-1, the V gene TRBV5-1; 11 bases line up with TRBD1. CDR3 length: 17 residues. V lost 4 bases, J lost 9 bases, and 15 bases stayed unmatched. Looked up from germline, CDR1 is SGHRS and CDR2 is YFSETQ. The DNA for the CDR3 is TGCGCCAGCAGCACCTGGACCGGGACAGGGGGATTGAGTGAGCAGTTCTTC. This encodes CASSTWTGTGGLSEQFF.

The chain couples TRBV7-3 to TRBJ2-7; D unresolved. The CDR3 is made up of 16 amino acids. The germline gives CDR1 SGHTA, CDR2 FQGTGA. V lost 1 base to trimming and J lost 2 bases, with 15 bases between them. CDR3 residues: CASSLSDRPTPYEQYF. CDR3 in DNA: TGTGCCAGCAGCTTAAGCGACCGACCCACTCCCTACGAGCAGTACTTC.

The CDR3 protein is CSAESQGGTEAFF. The CDR3 DNA sequence: TGCAGTGCTGAAAGTCAGGGCGGGACTGAAGCTTTCTTT. The chain recombines TRBV20-1 with TRBJ1-1; perhaps TRBD1 as D (5 bases). CDR1 is DFQATT and CDR2 is SNEGSKA in the germline V gene (reference sequence). This CDR3 contains 13 residues. Trimming pared 5 bases from V and 5 bases from J, leaving 15 bases between.

In this sample, this clonotype turned up a few times. The chain combines TRBV6-6 with TRBJ1-2; TRBD1 is a possible D gene (5 bases). Deletions cut 4 bases from V and 3 bases from J, with 9 bases between. The CDR3 is made up of 13 amino acids. Germline CDR1 reads MNHNY; CDR2 reads SVGAGI (reference sequence). The CDR3 DNA follows: TGTGCCAGCAGTTTCAGGGCAGACTATGGCTACACCTTC. Its protein product is CASSFRADYGYTF.

CDR3 DNA: TGTGCCATCAGCCGGAGGGCAGAGGAGCAGTACTTC. Protein product: CAISRRAEEQYF. V usage is TRBV10-3 and J usage is TRBJ2-7, with D possibly matching TRBD2 (6 bases). Germline assignment: CDR1 ENHRY and CDR2 SYGVKD. Trimming removed 6 bases from V and 7 bases from J, with 13 bases in between. This CDR3 has 12 residues.

The rearrangement joins TRBV7-9 to TRBJ1-1, with TRBD1 identical over 7 bases. The CDR3 sequence is 17 residues long. The trim removed 5 bases at V and 0 bases at J, leaving 12 bases unmatched. In germline, CDR1 is SEHNR, CDR2 FQNEAQ (reference sequence). As DNA, the CDR3 is TGTGCCAGCAGCCCGACAGGGAAAAGGAGCATGAACACTGAAGCTTTCTTT. Its translation is CASSPTGKRSMNTEAFF.

This CDR3 is CASIHSGSYYGYTF. DNA for the CDR3: TGTGCCAGCATTCATTCGGGATCGTACTATGGCTACACCTTC. The rearrangement uses TRBV12-3 or TRBV12-4 and TRBJ1-2, with D uncertain. This CDR3 has 14 residues. Trimming took 7 bases from V and 3 from J, leaving 15 bases between them.

The J gene is TRBJ2-1, the V gene TRBV6-2 or TRBV6-3; 7 positions match TRBD2. This CDR3 region has 14 residues. V lost 4 bases to trimming and J lost 9 bases; unmatched junction nucleotides: 9. The germline gives CDR1 MNHEY, CDR2 SVGEGT. The CDR3 spells CASSLAGRRGEQFF. In nucleotides, the CDR3 is TGTGCCAGCAGTTTAGCCGGGAGGAGGGGTGAGCAGTTCTTC.

At least ten counts were recorded for this clonotype. The gene calls are TRBV7-2 and TRBJ2-7; D may be TRBD2 (6 bases). Trimming took 5 bases from V and 4 from J, leaving 15 bases between them. CDR1 and CDR2 from the germline V gene are SGHTA and FQGNSA. The CDR3 extends over 14 amino acids. CDR3 residues: CASSPRWRGYEQYF. For the CDR3, the DNA is TGTGCCAGCAGCCCTCGGTGGCGGGGTTACGAGCAGTACTTC.

The rearrangement joins TRBV5-5 to TRBJ2-3; a weak D match, TRBD2 (5 bases). Germline V lookup: CDR1 SGHKS, CDR2 YYEKEE (reference sequence). V lost 0 bases and J lost 1, with 6 bases in between. CDR3 length: 14 amino acids. CDR3 DNA: TGTGCCAGCAGCTTGGTAGCGCGCACAGATACGCAGTATTTT. Its protein product is CASSLVARTDTQYF. The full variable domain, with the rest looked up from reference TRBV5-5 and TRBJ2-3, is DAGVTQSPTHLIKTRGQQVTLRCSPISGHKSVSWYQQVLGQGPQFIFQYYEKEERGRGNFPDRFSARQFPNYSSELNVNALLLGDSALYLCASSLVARTDTQYFGPGTRLTVL.

V and J are TRBV9 and TRBJ1-2; D gene unclear. CDR3 length: 15 amino acids. The V and J ends lost 4 bases and 1 base respectively, with 14 bases between them. CDR1 and CDR2 (germline): SGDLS, YYNGEE. For the CDR3, the DNA is TGTGCCAGCAGCCCCGACCTGCGGGTTAACTATGGCTACACCTTC. Translation gives CASSPDLRVNYGYTF. The whole variable domain, remainder taken from reference TRBV9 and TRBJ1-2, is DSGVTQTPKHLITATGQRVTLRCSPRSGDLSVYWYQQSLDQGLQFLIQYYNGEERAKGNILERFSAQQFPDLHSELNLSSLELGDSALYFCASSPDLRVNYGYTFGSGTRLTVV.

The chain uses TRBV20-1 and TRBJ2-3; no reliable D call. This CDR3 comprises 14 residues. Trimming stripped 1 base from V and 3 bases from J, with 11 bases between. The V gene's germline CDR1 is DFQATT and CDR2 SNEGSKA (reference sequence). CDR3 residues: CSARGGLRTDTQYF. The CDR3 DNA sequence: TGCAGTGCTAGAGGCGGTCTTAGAACAGATACGCAGTATTTT.

The table lists this clonotype with a few counts. V and J are TRBV6-6 and TRBJ2-5; D is perhaps TRBD1 (6 bases). This CDR3 contains 13 residues. V lost 8 bases and J lost 9, with 19 bases in between. CDR1 MNHNY and CDR2 SVGAGI come from the germline V gene (reference sequence). CDR3 loop: CASSLGGKGAQYF. Here the CDR3 DNA reads TGTGCCAGCTCCCTAGGGGGAAAGGGGGCCCAGTACTTC.

This clonotype was counted only a few times. The chain has TRBV12-3 or TRBV12-4 and TRBJ2-7, with TRBD2 as a possible D gene (6 bases). The CDR3 has 14 amino acids. Trimming cost V 0 bases and J 4 bases, with 10 bases left between them. This CDR3 reads CASSLAGGWYEQYF. In DNA form, the CDR3 reads TGTGCCAGCAGTTTAGCGGGAGGCTGGTACGAGCAGTACTTC.

This clonotype was seen a few times. The chain recombines TRBV5-6 with TRBJ2-7, with D perhaps matching TRBD1 (6 bases). CDR3 length equals 13 residues. CDR1 SGHDT and CDR2 YYEEEE come from the germline V gene. Trimming shortened V by 0 bases and J by 5 bases, and 9 bases separated the two germline ends. CDR3 loop: CASSLAGVNEQYF. CDR3 nucleotides: TGTGCCAGCAGCTTGGCAGGGGTCAACGAGCAGTACTTC. Full variable domain (rest looked up from reference TRBV5-6 and TRBJ2-7): DAGVTQSPTHLIKTRGQQVTLRCSPKSGHDTVSWYQQALGQGPQFIFQYYEEEERQRGNFPDRFSGHQFPNYSSELNVNALLLGDSALYLCASSLAGVNEQYFGPGTRLTVT.

This clonotype appeared a few times. The chain combines TRBV29-1 with TRBJ2-7; 7 bases agree with TRBD2. Losses at the gene ends were 6 bases for V and 0 bases for J; bases not matched to a gene: 11. This CDR3 spans 15 amino acids. CDR1 is SQVTM, CDR2 ANQGSEA, per germline. CDR3 in DNA: TGCAGCGTGAGCGCGAGCGGGATTAGCTCCTACGAGCAGTACTTC. It yields the protein CSVSASGISSYEQYF.